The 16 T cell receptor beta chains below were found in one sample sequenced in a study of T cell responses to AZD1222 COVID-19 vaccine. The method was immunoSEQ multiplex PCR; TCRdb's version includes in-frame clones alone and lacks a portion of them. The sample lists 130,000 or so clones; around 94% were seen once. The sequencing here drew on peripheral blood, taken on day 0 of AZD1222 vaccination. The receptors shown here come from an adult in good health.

This CDR3 is CASSYSRATTEAFF. The CDR3 DNA reads as TGTGCCAGCAGTTACTCCAGGGCGACGACTGAAGCTTTCTTT. The chain links TRBV6-5 to TRBJ1-1, with D perhaps TRBD1 (5 bases). Germline V gene lookup returns CDR1 MNHEY and CDR2 SVGAGI. The CDR3 has 14 residues. Trimming removed 0 bases at V and 5 bases at J, with 10 bases between.

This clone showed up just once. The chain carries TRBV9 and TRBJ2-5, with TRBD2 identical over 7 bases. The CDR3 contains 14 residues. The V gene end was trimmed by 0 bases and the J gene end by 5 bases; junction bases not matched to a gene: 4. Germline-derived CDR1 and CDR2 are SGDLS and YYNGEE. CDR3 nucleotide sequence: TGTGCCAGCAGCGTAGAGGCCGGGAGGGAGACCCAGTACTTC. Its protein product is CASSVEAGRETQYF.

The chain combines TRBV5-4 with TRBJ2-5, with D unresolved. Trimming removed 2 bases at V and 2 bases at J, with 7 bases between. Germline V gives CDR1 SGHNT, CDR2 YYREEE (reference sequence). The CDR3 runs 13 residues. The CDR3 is CASSFNAQETQYF. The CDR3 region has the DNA TGTGCCAGCAGCTTCAACGCACAAGAGACCCAGTACTTC.

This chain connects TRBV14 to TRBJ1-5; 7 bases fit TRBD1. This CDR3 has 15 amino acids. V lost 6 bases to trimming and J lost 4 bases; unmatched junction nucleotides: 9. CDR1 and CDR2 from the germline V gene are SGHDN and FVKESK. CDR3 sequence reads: CASRPTGTGNQPQHF. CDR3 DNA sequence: TGTGCCAGCAGGCCGACAGGGACTGGGAATCAGCCCCAGCATTTT.

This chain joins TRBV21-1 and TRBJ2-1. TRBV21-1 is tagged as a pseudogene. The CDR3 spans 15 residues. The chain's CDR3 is CASSTRGVGILEQFF. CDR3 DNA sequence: TGTGCCAGCAGCACTAGAGGGGTGGGGATACTGGAGCAGTTCTTC.

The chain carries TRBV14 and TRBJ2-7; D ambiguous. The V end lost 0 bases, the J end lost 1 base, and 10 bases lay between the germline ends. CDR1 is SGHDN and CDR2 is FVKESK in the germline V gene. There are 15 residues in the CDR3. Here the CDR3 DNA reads TGTGCCAGCAGCCAAGAGTGGGCACTTTCCTACGAGCAGTACTTC. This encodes CASSQEWALSYEQYF.

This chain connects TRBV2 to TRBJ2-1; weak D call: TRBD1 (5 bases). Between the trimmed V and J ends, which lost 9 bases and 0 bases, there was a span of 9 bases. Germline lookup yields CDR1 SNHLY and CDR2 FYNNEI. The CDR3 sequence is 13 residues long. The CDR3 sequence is CARQESSYNEQFF. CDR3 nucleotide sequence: TGTGCCAGACAGGAGAGCTCCTACAATGAGCAGTTCTTC.

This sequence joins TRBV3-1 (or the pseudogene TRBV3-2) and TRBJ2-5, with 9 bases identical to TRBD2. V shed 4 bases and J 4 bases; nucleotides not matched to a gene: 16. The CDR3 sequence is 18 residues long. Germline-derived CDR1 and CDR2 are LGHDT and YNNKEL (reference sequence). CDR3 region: CASSRGLAWGGSGETQYF. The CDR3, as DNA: TGTGCCAGCAGCCGCGGACTAGCGTGGGGGGGGTCTGGAGAGACCCAGTACTTC.

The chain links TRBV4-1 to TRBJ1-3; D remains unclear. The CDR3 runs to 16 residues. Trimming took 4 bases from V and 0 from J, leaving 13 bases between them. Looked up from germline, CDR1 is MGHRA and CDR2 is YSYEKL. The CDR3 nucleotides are TGCGCCAGCAGCCCACAGACACAGAGCTCTGGAAACACCATATATTTT. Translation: CASSPQTQSSGNTIYF.

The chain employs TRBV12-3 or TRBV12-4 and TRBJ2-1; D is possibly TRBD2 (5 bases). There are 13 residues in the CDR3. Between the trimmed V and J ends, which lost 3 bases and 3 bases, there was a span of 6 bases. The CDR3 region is CASSLGVYNEQFF. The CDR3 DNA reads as TGTGCCAGCAGTTTGGGAGTCTACAATGAGCAGTTCTTC.

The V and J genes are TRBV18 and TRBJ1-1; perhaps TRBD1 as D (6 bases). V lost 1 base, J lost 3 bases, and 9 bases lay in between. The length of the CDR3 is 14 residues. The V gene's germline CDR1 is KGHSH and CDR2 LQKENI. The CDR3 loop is CASSPLEGDTEAFF. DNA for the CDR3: TGTGCCAGCTCACCACTGGAGGGGGACACTGAAGCTTTCTTT.

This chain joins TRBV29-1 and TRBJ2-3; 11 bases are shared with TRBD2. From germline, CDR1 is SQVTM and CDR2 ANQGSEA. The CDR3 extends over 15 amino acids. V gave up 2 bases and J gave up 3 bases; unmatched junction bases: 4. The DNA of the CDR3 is TGCAGCGTTGAATTAGGGACTAGCGGTACAGATACGCAGTATTTT. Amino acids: CSVELGTSGTDTQYF.

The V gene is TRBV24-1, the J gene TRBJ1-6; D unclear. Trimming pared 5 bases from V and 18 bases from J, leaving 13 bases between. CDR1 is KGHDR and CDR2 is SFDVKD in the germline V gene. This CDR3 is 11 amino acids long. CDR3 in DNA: TGTGCCACCAGTGTATCTTTTCGGCCCCACTTT. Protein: CATSVSFRPHF.

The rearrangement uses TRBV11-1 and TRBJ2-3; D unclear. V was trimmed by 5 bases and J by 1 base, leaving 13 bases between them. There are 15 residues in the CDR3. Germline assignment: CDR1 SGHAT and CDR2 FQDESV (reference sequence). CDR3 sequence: CASSRTGKGTDTQYF. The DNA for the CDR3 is TGTGCCAGCAGCCGTACGGGTAAAGGCACAGATACGCAGTATTTT.

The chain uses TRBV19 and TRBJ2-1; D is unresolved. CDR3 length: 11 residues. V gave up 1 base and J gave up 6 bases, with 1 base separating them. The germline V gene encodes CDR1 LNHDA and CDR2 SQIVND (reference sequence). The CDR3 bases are TGTGCCAGTAGTATAGCCAATGAGCAGTTCTTC. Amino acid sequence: CASSIANEQFF. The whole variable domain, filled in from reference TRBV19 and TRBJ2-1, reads DGGITQSPKYLFRKEGQNVTLSCEQNLNHDAMYWYRQDPGQGLRLIYYSQIVNDFQKGDIAEGYSVSREKKESFPLTVTSAQKNPTAFYLCASSIANEQFFGPGTRLTVL.

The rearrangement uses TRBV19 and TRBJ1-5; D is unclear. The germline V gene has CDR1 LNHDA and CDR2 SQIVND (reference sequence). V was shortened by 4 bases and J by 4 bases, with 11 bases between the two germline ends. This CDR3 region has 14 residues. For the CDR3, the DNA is TGTGCCAGTAGTAGCGGGAGGAGGAATCAGCCCCAGCATTTT. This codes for CASSSGRRNQPQHF.